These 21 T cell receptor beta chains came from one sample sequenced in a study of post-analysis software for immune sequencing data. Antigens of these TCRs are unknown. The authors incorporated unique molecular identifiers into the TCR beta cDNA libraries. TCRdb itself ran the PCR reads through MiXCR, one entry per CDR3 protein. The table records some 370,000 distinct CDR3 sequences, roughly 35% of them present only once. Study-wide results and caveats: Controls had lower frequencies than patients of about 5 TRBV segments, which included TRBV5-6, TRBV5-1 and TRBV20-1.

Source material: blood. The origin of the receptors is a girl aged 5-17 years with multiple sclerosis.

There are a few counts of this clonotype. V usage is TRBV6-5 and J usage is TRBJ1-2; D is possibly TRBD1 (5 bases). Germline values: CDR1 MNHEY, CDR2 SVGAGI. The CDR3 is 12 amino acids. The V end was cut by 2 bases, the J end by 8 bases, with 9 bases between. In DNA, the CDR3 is TGTGCCAGCAGTTACGGGGGTGGAGGCTACACCTTC. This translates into CASSYGGGGYTF.

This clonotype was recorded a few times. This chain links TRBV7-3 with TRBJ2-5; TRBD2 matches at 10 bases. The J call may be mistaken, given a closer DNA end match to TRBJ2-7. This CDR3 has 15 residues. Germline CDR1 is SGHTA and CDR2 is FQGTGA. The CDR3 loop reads CASSLQASGGDEQYF. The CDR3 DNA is TGTGCCAGCAGCTTACAGGCTAGCGGGGGCGACGAGCAGTACTTC.

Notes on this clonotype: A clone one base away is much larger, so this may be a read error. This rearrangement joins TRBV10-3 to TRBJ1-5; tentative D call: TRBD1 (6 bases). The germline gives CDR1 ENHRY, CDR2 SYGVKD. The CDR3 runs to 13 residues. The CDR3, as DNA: TGTGTCATCAGCGAACAGGGAGGCCAGCCCCAGCATTTT. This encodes CVISEQGGQPQHF.

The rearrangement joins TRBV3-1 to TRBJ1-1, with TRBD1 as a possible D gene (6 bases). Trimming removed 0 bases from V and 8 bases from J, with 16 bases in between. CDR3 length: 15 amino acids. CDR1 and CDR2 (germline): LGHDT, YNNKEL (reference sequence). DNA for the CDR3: TGTGCCAGCAGCCAAGATAAGACGGGGGCAGGGGAAGCTTTCTTT. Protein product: CASSQDKTGAGEAFF.

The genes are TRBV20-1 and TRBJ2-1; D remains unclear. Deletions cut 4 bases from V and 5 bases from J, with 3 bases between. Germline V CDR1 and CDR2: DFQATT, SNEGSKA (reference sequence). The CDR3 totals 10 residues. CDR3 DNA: TGCAGTGCTATAAACAATGAGCAGTTCTTC. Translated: CSAINNEQFF.

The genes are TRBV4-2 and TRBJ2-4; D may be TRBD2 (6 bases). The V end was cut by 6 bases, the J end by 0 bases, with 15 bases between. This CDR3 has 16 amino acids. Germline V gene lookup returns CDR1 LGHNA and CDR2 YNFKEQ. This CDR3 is CASSPGGGLAKNIQYF. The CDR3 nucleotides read TGTGCCAGCAGTCCCGGGGGTGGACTAGCCAAAAACATTCAGTACTTC.

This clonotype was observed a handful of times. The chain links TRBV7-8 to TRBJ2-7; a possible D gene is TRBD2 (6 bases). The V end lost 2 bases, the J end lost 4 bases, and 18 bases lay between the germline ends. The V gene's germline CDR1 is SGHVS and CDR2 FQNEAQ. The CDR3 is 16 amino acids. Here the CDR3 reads CASSLLRAGSLYEQYF. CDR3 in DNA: TGTGCCAGCAGCTTACTACGAGCGGGTTCTTTATACGAGCAGTACTTC.

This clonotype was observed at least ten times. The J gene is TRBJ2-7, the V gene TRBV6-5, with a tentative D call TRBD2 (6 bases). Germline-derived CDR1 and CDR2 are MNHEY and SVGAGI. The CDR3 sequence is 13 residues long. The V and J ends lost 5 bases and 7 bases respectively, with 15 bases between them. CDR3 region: CASSAGLLGEQYF. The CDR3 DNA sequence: TGTGCCAGCAGTGCGGGGCTTTTGGGGGAGCAGTACTTC.

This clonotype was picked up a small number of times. The CDR3 protein is CASSESRDTRGNQPQHF. For the CDR3, the DNA is TGTGCCAGCAGCGAAAGCAGGGACACAAGGGGCAATCAGCCCCAGCATTTT. V usage is TRBV6-2 or TRBV6-3 and J usage is TRBJ1-5; maybe TRBD1 (6 bases). In germline, CDR1 is MNHEY, CDR2 SVGEGT. The ends were cut back, 6 bases at V and 2 bases at J, with 20 bases in the middle. The CDR3 covers 17 residues.

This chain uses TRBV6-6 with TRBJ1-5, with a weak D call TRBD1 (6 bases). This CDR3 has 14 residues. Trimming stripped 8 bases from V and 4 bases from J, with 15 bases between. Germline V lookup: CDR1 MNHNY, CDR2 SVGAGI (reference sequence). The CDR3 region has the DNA TGTGCCAGCCTCGGACAGAGGTTAAATCAGCCCCAGCATTTT. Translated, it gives CASLGQRLNQPQHF.

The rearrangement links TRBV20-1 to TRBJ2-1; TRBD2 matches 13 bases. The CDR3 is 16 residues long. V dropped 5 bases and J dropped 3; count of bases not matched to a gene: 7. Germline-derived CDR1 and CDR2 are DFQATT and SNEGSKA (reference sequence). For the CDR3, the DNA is TGCAGTGCTTCCCGACTAGCGGGGGGCCACTACAATGAGCAGTTCTTC. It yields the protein CSASRLAGGHYNEQFF.

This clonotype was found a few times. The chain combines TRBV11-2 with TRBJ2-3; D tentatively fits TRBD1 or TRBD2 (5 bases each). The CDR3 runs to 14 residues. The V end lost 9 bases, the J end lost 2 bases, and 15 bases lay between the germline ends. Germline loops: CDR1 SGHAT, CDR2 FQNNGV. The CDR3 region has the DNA TGTGCCAGTGGATCGGGACGGGTCACAGATACGCAGTATTTT. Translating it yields CASGSGRVTDTQYF.

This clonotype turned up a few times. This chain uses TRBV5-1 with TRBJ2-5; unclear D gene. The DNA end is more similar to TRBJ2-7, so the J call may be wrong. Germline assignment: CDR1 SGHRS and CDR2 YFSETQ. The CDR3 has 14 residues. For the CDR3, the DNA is TGCGCCAGCAGCATGAGACTTGGGGAATACGAGCAGTACTTC. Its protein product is CASSMRLGEYEQYF.

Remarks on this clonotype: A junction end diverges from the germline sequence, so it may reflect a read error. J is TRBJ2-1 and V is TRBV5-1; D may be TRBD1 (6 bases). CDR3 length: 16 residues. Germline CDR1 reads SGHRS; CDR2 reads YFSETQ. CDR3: CASSLNPGTNYNVQFF. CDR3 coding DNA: TGCGCCAGCAGCTTGAACCCCGGGACAAATTACAATGTGCAGTTCTTC.

The CDR3 spells CASSSQGGAQETQYF. CDR3 bases: TGTGCCAGCAGCTCCCAGGGGGGGGCCCAAGAGACCCAGTACTTC. The chain is built from TRBV7-3 and TRBJ2-5, with D perhaps matching TRBD1 or TRBD2 (7 bases each). The V end lost 4 bases, the J end lost 1 base, and 13 bases lay between the germline ends. Germline CDR1 SGHTA, CDR2 FQGTGA. The CDR3 totals 15 residues. Full variable domain (missing parts from reference TRBV7-3 and TRBJ2-5): GAGVSQTPSNKVTEKGKYVELRCDPISGHTALYWYRQSLGQGPEFLIYFQGTGAADDSGLPNDRFFAVRPEGSVSTLKIQRTERGDSAVYLCASSSQGGAQETQYFGPGTRLLVL.

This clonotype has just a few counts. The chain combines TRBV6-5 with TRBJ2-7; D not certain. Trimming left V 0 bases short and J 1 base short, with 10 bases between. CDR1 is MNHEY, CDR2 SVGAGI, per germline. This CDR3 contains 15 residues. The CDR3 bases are TGTGCCAGCAGTTACTCCCGGGTTAGGTCCTACGAGCAGTACTTC. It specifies CASSYSRVRSYEQYF.

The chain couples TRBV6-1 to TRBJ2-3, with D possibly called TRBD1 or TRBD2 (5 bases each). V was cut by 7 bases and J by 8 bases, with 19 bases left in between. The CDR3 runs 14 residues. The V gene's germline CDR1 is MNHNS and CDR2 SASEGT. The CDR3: CASTLLWDGATQYF. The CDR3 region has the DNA TGTGCCAGCACCTTACTCTGGGACGGAGCTACGCAGTATTTT.

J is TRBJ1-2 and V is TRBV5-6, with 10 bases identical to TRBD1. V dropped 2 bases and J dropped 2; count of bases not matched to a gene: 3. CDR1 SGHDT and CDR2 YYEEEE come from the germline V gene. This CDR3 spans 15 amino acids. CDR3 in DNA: TGTGCCAGCAGCTTCGGGACAGGGGAAAACTATGGCTACACCTTC. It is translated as CASSFGTGENYGYTF.

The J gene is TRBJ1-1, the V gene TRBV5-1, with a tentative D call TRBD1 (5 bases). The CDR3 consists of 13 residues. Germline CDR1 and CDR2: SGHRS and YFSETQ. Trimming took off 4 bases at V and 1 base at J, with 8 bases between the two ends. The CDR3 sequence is CASSRDANTEAFF. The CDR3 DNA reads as TGCGCCAGCAGCCGGGACGCGAACACTGAAGCTTTCTTT.

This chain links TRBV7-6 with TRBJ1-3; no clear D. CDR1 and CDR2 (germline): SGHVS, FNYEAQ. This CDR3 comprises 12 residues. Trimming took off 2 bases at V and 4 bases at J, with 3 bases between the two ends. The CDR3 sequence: CASSLNGNTIYF. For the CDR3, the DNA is TGTGCCAGCAGCTTAAACGGAAACACCATATATTTT.

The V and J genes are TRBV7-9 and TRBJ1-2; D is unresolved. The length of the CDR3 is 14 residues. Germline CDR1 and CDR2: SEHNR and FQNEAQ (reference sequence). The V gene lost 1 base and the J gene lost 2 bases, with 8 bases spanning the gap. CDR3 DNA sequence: TGTGCCAGCAGCTTAGTATCGGGCAACTATGGCTACACCTTC. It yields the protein CASSLVSGNYGYTF.